This record covers a single T cell receptor (beta chain). This CDR3 region has 13 residues. The V and J ends lost 4 bases and 4 bases respectively, with 11 bases between them. Germline V lookup: CDR1 LNHDA, CDR2 SQIVND (reference sequence). TCRdb reprocessed the RT-PCR reads with MiXCR, giving one entry per CDR3 protein. The table lists about 700,000 distinct CDR3 sequences, approximately 15% of them singletons. The data are from a study of response to subunit inactivated influenza vaccine. V and J are TRBV19 and TRBJ2-7; weak D call: TRBD2 (6 bases). The TCR originated in a man aged 50 or older who received an inactivated influenza vaccine. Specimen: PBMCs from blood, collected around 14 days before vaccination. CDR3 in amino acids: CASSRGAGYEQYF. The CDR3 nucleotides read TGTGCCAGTAGTAGAGGGGCGGGGTACGAGCAGTACTTC.